This T cell receptor (beta chain) was captured in a study of cytomegalovirus exposure and HLA in healthy donors. Findings of the study overall: Researchers catalogued 164 TCR beta chains as cytomegalovirus-associated. The tendency of first-cohort TCR clusters to co-occur in the 110 or so validation repertoires emerged from a later analysis. Three chains linked to CMV were shown in vitro to be specific for CMV antigens.

V gave up 6 bases and J gave up 6 bases, with 12 bases separating them. CDR1 MNHEY and CDR2 SVGAGI come from the germline V gene. CDR3 size: 13 residues. Profiled with immunoSEQ multiplex PCR; TCRdb holds only in-frame clones, not every one. Among roughly 75,000 clones listed, roughly 80% were seen once. On this clone: Its antigen is currently unknown.

The sequence was obtained from a man aged 30 to 45 in good health and CMV-seronegative. The chain uses TRBV6-5 and TRBJ2-1, with D possibly matching TRBD1 (6 bases). Sequenced material: PBMCs. The CDR3 loop is CASRSGVGNEQFF. CDR3 sequence (DNA): TGTGCCAGCAGGTCAGGGGTAGGCAATGAGCAGTTCTTC.